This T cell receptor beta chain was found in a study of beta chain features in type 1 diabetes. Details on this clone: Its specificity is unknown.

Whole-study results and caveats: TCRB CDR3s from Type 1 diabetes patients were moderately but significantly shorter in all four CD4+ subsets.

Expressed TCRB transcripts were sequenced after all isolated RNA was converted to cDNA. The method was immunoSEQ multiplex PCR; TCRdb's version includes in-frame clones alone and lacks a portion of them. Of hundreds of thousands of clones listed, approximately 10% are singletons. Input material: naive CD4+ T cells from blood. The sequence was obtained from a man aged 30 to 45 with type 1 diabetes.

The CDR3 spells CASSPSAGNTIYF. The CDR3 coding sequence is TGTGCCAGCAGCCCCTCAGCTGGAAACACCATATATTTT. The chain recombines TRBV28 with TRBJ1-3, with D unresolved. V was shortened by 6 bases and J by 2 bases, with 8 bases between the two germline ends. The CDR3 contains 13 residues. The germline V gene encodes CDR1 MDHEN and CDR2 SYDVKM.